Listed below are T cell receptor beta chains from one sample, sequenced in a study of blood T cell repertoires in COVID-19. The assay was immunoSEQ multiplex PCR, and TCRdb's table has in-frame clones only and misses some. The table includes roughly 250,000 clones, approximately 88% detected once. Sequenced material: PBMCs or T cells enriched from blood (not recorded which). The receptors here all came from a middle-aged woman who had been exposed to COVID-19. The CDR3 runs from the conserved cysteine through the conserved F or W. D genes are given only for firm matches. Clone size appears in some rows only: once, few, many, or a class for an expanded clone.

TRBJ2-7 | . | . | TRBV20-1 | CSAQNSYEQYF | TGCAGTGCTCAGAATTCCTACGAGCAGTACTTC
TRBJ1-5 | . | . | TRBV4-1 | CASSQVRGSSNQPQHF | TGCGCCAGCAGCCAAGTGAGGGGGTCGAGCAATCAGCCCCAGCATTTT
TRBJ2-5 | . | . | TRBV7-2 | CASSLQGMGETQYF | TGTGCCAGCAGCTTACAGGGGATGGGGGAGACCCAGTACTTC
TRBJ1-2 | . | . | TRBV18 | CASSSLGRGDGYTF | TGTGCCAGCTCTTCCCTCGGCAGGGGTGATGGCTACACCTTC
TRBJ2-2 | . | . | TRBV4-2 | CASSQFSGGNTGELFF | TGTGCCAGCAGCCAATTTTCCGGGGGGAACACCGGGGAGCTGTTTTTT
TRBJ1-5 | TRBD1 | . | TRBV27 | CASSLNAGTGHQPQHF | TGTGCCAGCAGTTTAAACGCCGGGACAGGGCATCAGCCCCAGCATTTT
TRBJ2-7 | . | . | TRBV5-1 | CASSLVGPYEQYF | TGCGCCAGCAGCTTGGTGGGCCCCTACGAGCAGTACTTC
TRBJ2-7 | TRBD1 | . | TRBV5-8 | CASSPGGTGFYEQYF | TGTGCCAGCAGCCCGGGCGGGACAGGGTTCTACGAGCAGTACTTC
TRBJ1-1 | . | . | TRBV12-3/TRBV12-4 | CASSLVLTEAFF | TGTGCCAGCAGTTTAGTATTGACTGAAGCTTTCTTT
TRBJ1-4 | . | . | TRBV6-1 | CASSVGGGRLGTNEKLFF | TGTGCCAGCAGTGTGGGGGGAGGGAGGCTTGGAACTAATGAAAAACTGTTTTTT
TRBJ2-5 | TRBD2 | . | TRBV3-1/TRBV3-2 | CASSQEAGGPVTQYF | TGTGCCAGCAGCCAAGAAGCGGGGGGGCCGGTGACCCAGTACTTC
TRBJ1-2 | . | . | TRBV28 | CATLTRQKGRYTF | TGTGCCACCCTAACCAGGCAGAAGGGGCGCTACACCTTC
TRBJ1-3 | . | . | TRBV6-1 | CASSESNRAAGNTIYF | TGTGCCAGCAGTGAAAGCAACAGGGCGGCTGGAAACACCATATATTTT
TRBJ1-4 | . | . | TRBV12-5 | CASGLMLKEGGEKLFF | TGTGCTAGTGGTTTGATGCTTAAGGAGGGTGGTGAAAAACTGTTTTTT
TRBJ1-4 | . | . | TRBV28 | CASSTLEEKLFF | TGTGCCAGCAGCACCTTGGAGGAAAAACTGTTTTTT
TRBJ1-2 | . | . | TRBV5-8 | CASSVRGGYTF | TGTGCCAGCAGCGTGCGGGGAGGCTACACCTTC
TRBJ2-5 | . | . | TRBV7-9 | CASRYGVAETQYF | TGTGCCAGCAGATACGGGGTCGCGGAGACCCAGTACTTC
TRBJ2-7 | . | . | TRBV5-5 | CASSNPQGANSYEQYF | TGTGCCAGCAGCAACCCACAGGGTGCCAACTCCTACGAGCAGTACTTC
TRBJ1-5 | TRBD1 | . | TRBV7-9 | CASSPPGQGYQPQHF | TGTGCCAGCAGTCCCCCGGGACAGGGGTATCAGCCCCAGCATTTT
TRBJ1-6 | . | . | TRBV2 | CASTLNTDSPLHF | TGTGCCAGCACCCTCAATACGGATTCACCCCTCCACTTT
TRBJ1-1 | . | . | TRBV7-8 | CASSLARGAEAFF | TGTGCCAGCAGCTTAGCGAGAGGCGCTGAAGCTTTCTTT
TRBJ2-2 | . | . | TRBV4-1 | CASSDSEAANTGELFF | TGCGCCAGCAGCGATTCGGAGGCAGCGAACACCGGGGAGCTGTTTTTT
TRBJ2-5 | TRBD2 | . | TRBV28 | CASNSGRETQYF | TGTGCCAGCAACTCCGGGAGGGAGACCCAGTACTTC
TRBJ1-1 | . | . | TRBV19 | CASSMGGHTEAFF | TGTGCCAGTAGTATGGGAGGTCACACTGAAGCTTTCTTT
TRBJ1-2 | TRBD1 | . | TRBV28 | CASRGDRSTF | TGTGCCAGCAGGGGGGACAGGTCAACATTC
TRBJ2-2 | . | . | TRBV7-6 | CASSLSGHANTGELFF | TGTGCCAGCAGCTTATCTGGACACGCGAACACCGGGGAGCTGTTTTTT
TRBJ2-2 | TRBD2 | many | TRBV6-1 | CASSGPGTSALTGELFF | TGTGCCAGCAGTGGCCCCGGGACTAGCGCCCTCACCGGGGAGCTGTTTTTT
TRBJ1-1 | TRBD1 | once | TRBV3-1/TRBV3-2 | CASSLGTASVQGEAFF | TGTGCCAGCAGCCTGGGGACAGCGTCGGTTCAGGGTGAAGCTTTCTTT
TRBJ1-5 | TRBD1 | . | TRBV18 | CASSPSGTDSNQPQHF | TGTGCCAGCTCACCTTCCGGGACAGACAGCAATCAGCCCCAGCATTTT
TRBJ1-5 | TRBD1 | once | TRBV30 | CAWSIDRGNQPQHF | TGTGCCTGGTCTATAGACAGGGGAAATCAGCCCCAGCATTTT
TRBJ1-4 | . | . | TRBV7-2 | CASSLRRNDEKLFF | TGTGCCAGCAGCTTAAGGAGGAATGATGAAAAACTGTTTTTT
TRBJ1-2 | . | . | TRBV5-6 | CASSSTGTYGYTF | TGTGCCAGCAGCTCAACAGGGACCTATGGCTACACCTTC
TRBJ2-1 | TRBD2 | . | TRBV19 | CASSAGLALYNEQFF | TGTGCCAGTAGTGCGGGACTAGCGCTTTACAATGAGCAGTTCTTC
TRBJ2-7 | TRBD1 | . | TRBV5-1 | CASSPGTGGYEQYF | TGCGCCAGCAGCCCAGGGACAGGAGGCTACGAGCAGTACTTC
TRBJ1-2 | TRBD1 | . | TRBV19 | CASSISGQGFYGYTF | TGTGCCAGTAGTATCTCGGGACAGGGGTTCTATGGCTACACCTTC
TRBJ1-5 | . | few | TRBV4-2 | CASSQVAGASNQPQHF | TGTGCCAGCAGCCAAGTGGCGGGGGCGAGCAATCAGCCCCAGCATTTT
TRBJ2-2 | . | . | TRBV7-8 | CASSPRTGELFF | TGTGCCAGCAGCCCGCGGACCGGGGAGCTGTTTTTT
TRBJ2-5 | TRBD2 | . | TRBV19 | CASRPTSGGFGETQYF | TGTGCCAGTAGACCAACTAGCGGGGGTTTTGGAGAGACCCAGTACTTC
TRBJ2-5 | . | . | TRBV28 | CASSLETQYF | TGTGCCAGCAGCCTAGAGACCCAGTACTTC
TRBJ1-2 | . | . | TRBV28 | CASSSEGVRGYTF | TGTGCCAGCAGCTCCGAGGGGGTCCGTGGCTACACCTTC
TRBJ2-2 | TRBD2 | once | TRBV14 | CASSQDLGGGGRQFGELFF | TGTGCCAGCAGCCAAGATCTTGGCGGGGGGGGCCGACAATTCGGGGAGCTGTTTTTT
TRBJ1-6 | TRBD1 | . | TRBV10-3 | CAISGTGGPSPLHF | TGTGCCATCAGTGGGACAGGGGGCCCTTCACCCCTCCACTTT
TRBJ1-2 | TRBD1 | once | TRBV16 | CASSPGQGFGYTF | TGTGCCAGCAGCCCCGGACAGGGGTTTGGCTACACCTTC
TRBJ2-5 | . | . | TRBV5-4 | CASSLDRVGQETQYF | TGTGCCAGCAGCTTGGACAGGGTGGGCCAAGAGACCCAGTACTTC
TRBJ2-3 | . | . | TRBV19 | CASSPSTAIFKDTQYF | TGTGCCAGTAGTCCTTCAACAGCTATATTCAAGGATACGCAGTATTTT
TRBJ1-5 | . | . | TRBV6-2/TRBV6-3 | CASSRRTGSNQPQHF | TGTGCCAGCAGTCGCCGGACTGGCAGCAATCAGCCCCAGCATTTT
TRBJ1-2 | TRBD1 | . | TRBV5-1 | CASSLGTDNGYTF | TGCGCCAGCAGCCTGGGGACAGATAATGGCTACACCTTC
TRBJ1-3 | . | . | TRBV9 | CASSVDGRAGNTIYF | TGTGCCAGCAGCGTAGATGGCAGGGCAGGAAACACCATATATTTT
TRBJ1-1 | TRBD1 | . | TRBV10-2 | CASRGTVTNTEAFF | TGCGCCAGCAGGGGGACAGTAACGAACACTGAAGCTTTCTTT